One sample yielded the 17 T cell receptor beta chains listed below, sequenced in a study of CD8 T cells in ankylosing spondylitis. TCRdb used MiXCR to reprocess the 5' RACE reads, holding one entry per CDR3 protein. The data show 200,000 to 250,000 distinct CDR3 sequences, approximately 10% seen once. Sequencing was done on a sample of blood, either unsorted or a sorted T cell fraction (not recorded which). These receptors came from a male donor with ankylosing spondylitis or in good health (not recorded which).

This clonotype occurred many times. The J gene is TRBJ2-2, the V gene TRBV27, with 10 positions matching TRBD2. J lost 1 base, V lost 5 bases, and 1 base had no gene match. Germline values: CDR1 MNHEY, CDR2 SMNVEV (reference sequence). The CDR3 sequence is 15 residues long. Here the CDR3 reads CASSQRGGNTGELFF. The CDR3, as DNA: TGTGCCAGCAGTCAGCGGGGGGGGAACACCGGGGAGCTGTTTTTT.

This clonotype was seen repeatedly, ten times or more. This chain links TRBV7-6 with TRBJ1-2; D gene uncertain. The ends were cut back, 5 bases at V and 2 bases at J, with 15 bases in the middle. Germline assignment: CDR1 SGHVS and CDR2 FNYEAQ. This CDR3 has 15 amino acids. The chain's CDR3 is CASSPTLDGNYGYTF. The CDR3 DNA is TGTGCCAGCAGCCCAACTCTAGACGGGAACTATGGCTACACCTTC. Supplemented by reference TRBV7-6 and TRBJ1-2, the full variable domain reads GAGVSQSPRYKVTKRGQDVALRCDPISGHVSLYWYRQALGQGPEFLTYFNYEAQQDKSGLPNDRFSAERPEGSISTLTIQRTEQRDSAMYRCASSPTLDGNYGYTFGSGTRLTVV.

This clonotype has at least ten counts. This chain connects TRBV12-3 or TRBV12-4 to TRBJ1-5, with D unclear. This CDR3 comprises 14 residues. Trimming pared 5 bases from V and 0 bases from J, leaving 8 bases between. As DNA, the CDR3 is TGTGCCAGCAGTACAGAGGTTAGCAATCAGCCCCAGCATTTT. It specifies CASSTEVSNQPQHF.

Remarks on this clonotype: A much larger clonotype is one base distant, so this may be a read error. The J gene is TRBJ2-3, the V gene TRBV10-3, with D perhaps TRBD2 (5 bases). The CDR3 is made up of 15 amino acids. Germline CDR1 reads ENHRY; CDR2 reads SYGVKD. The ends were cut back, 3 bases at V and 7 bases at J, with 17 bases in the middle. The CDR3 loop reads CAISEGRGSVYTQYF. The CDR3 DNA is TGTGCCATCAGTGAAGGACGGGGTTCAGTATATACGCAGTATTTT.

Of note for this clonotype: It may be a read error: a sequence one base away is much more abundant. The V and J genes are TRBV12-3 or TRBV12-4 and TRBJ2-3, with no clear D. The J call may be in error: the DNA end matches TRBJ1-5 better. The CDR3 is 14 amino acids. The CDR3 nucleotides read TGTGCCAGCAGTTTTAGAACAGCCACAGATACGCAGCATTTT. Amino acid sequence: CASSFRTATDTQHF.

This clonotype was observed many times. The chain uses TRBV7-3 and TRBJ1-2; perhaps TRBD1 as D (6 bases). The length of the CDR3 is 13 residues. CDR1 is SGHTA and CDR2 is FQGTGA in the germline V gene. Trimming shortened V by 5 bases and J by 6 bases, and 13 bases separated the two germline ends. The CDR3 loop reads CASSLDRHNGYTF. The CDR3 DNA is TGTGCCAGCAGCCTCGACAGGCATAATGGCTACACCTTC.

The chain combines TRBV15 with TRBJ2-5; D may match TRBD1 or TRBD2 (6 bases each). The CDR3 has 14 residues. Germline V lookup: CDR1 LNHNV, CDR2 YYDKDF (reference sequence). V gave up 0 bases and J gave up 5 bases, with 10 bases separating them. The CDR3 DNA reads TGTGCCACCAGCAGAGAAGGGGGGTCTGAGACCCAGTACTTC. This sequence encodes CATSREGGSETQYF.

The rearrangement joins TRBV6-1 to TRBJ2-5, with 7 bases that match TRBD2. Germline V gene data show CDR1 as MNHNS and CDR2 as SASEGT. CDR3 size: 14 residues. Trimming took 7 bases from V and 4 from J; bases not matched to a gene: 9. The DNA for the CDR3 is TGTGCCAGCACTGCCCCGGGGGGTGGAGAGACCCAGTACTTC. This codes for CASTAPGGGETQYF.

This clonotype was recorded a few times. This rearrangement joins TRBV6-1 to TRBJ1-1; D may be TRBD1 (5 bases). Trimming pared 1 base from V and 0 bases from J, leaving 9 bases between. CDR1 is MNHNS and CDR2 is SASEGT in the germline V gene. The CDR3 length is 15 residues. The CDR3, as DNA: TGTGCCAGCAGTGAAGACGGGACCGTGAACACTGAAGCTTTCTTT. Its translation: CASSEDGTVNTEAFF.

This clonotype was counted many times. The V and J genes are TRBV11-2 and TRBJ1-6; 9 nucleotides agree with TRBD1. Germline CDR1 reads SGHAT; CDR2 reads FQNNGV. The CDR3 has 17 amino acids. The V segment lost 4 bases and the J segment 10 bases; nucleotides outside the gene matches: 14. This chain's CDR3 is CASSSYSGTGRNSPLHF. The CDR3, as DNA: TGTGCCAGCAGCTCCTATAGTGGGACAGGGAGGAACTCACCCCTCCACTTT. Looking up the rest from reference TRBV11-2 and TRBJ1-6 gives the full variable domain: EAGVAQSPRYKIIEKRQSVAFWCNPISGHATLYWYQQILGQGPKLLIQFQNNGVVDDSQLPKDRFSAERLKGVDSTLKIQPAKLEDSAVYLCASSSYSGTGRNSPLHFGNGTRLTVT.

The sample holds a few counts of this clonotype. The V call is TRBV7-2, the J call TRBJ2-1, with D possibly being TRBD2 (7 bases). The V and J ends lost 7 bases and 3 bases respectively, with 16 bases between them. Germline loops: CDR1 SGHTA, CDR2 FQGNSA. This CDR3 has 15 amino acids. The CDR3 region is CASTSGGPVYNEQFF. CDR3 coding DNA: TGTGCCAGCACCTCCGGGGGGCCGGTCTACAATGAGCAGTTCTTC.

This clonotype occurred many times. This chain uses TRBV9 with TRBJ2-1; D is possibly TRBD1 or TRBD2 (6 bases each). The V gene lost 3 bases and the J gene lost 3 bases, with 13 bases spanning the gap. Looked up from germline, CDR1 is SGDLS and CDR2 is YYNGEE. The CDR3 is made up of 15 amino acids. In DNA, the CDR3 is TGTGCCAGCAGCGGGGGGGCAGAGAGCTACAATGAGCAGTTCTTC. This gives the protein CASSGGAESYNEQFF.

This clonotype was detected ten times or more. As DNA, the CDR3 is TGTGCCAGCAGCCAACTATTCAGCGATGAGCAGTTCTTC. Protein product: CASSQLFSDEQFF. The chain couples TRBV3-1 to TRBJ2-1; D remains unclear. The CDR3 is 13 amino acids. V was shortened by 2 bases and J by 8 bases, with 10 bases between the two germline ends. Germline assignment: CDR1 LGHDT and CDR2 YNNKEL (reference sequence).

The chain recombines TRBV7-2 with TRBJ2-7; D is ambiguous. This CDR3 is built from 13 residues. V was cut by 5 bases and J by 2 bases, with 10 bases left in between. Per the germline V gene, CDR1 is SGHTA and CDR2 is FQGNSA. CDR3 sequence (DNA): TGTGCCAGCAGCCTCACGTCAGCCTACGAGCAGTACTTC. Translated, it gives CASSLTSAYEQYF.

The CDR3 loop reads CASSQTGGGAYGYTF. In DNA, the CDR3 is TGTGCCAGCAGCCAAACTGGAGGGGGCGCCTATGGCTACACCTTC. The chain recombines TRBV7-3 with TRBJ1-2, with 7 positions matching TRBD1. The CDR3 runs to 15 residues. CDR1 and CDR2 from the germline V gene are SGHTA and FQGTGA. V gave up 5 bases and J gave up 4 bases; unmatched junction bases: 10.

The table lists this clonotype with a few counts. The J gene is TRBJ2-1, the V gene TRBV7-3; D is unclear. The germline gives CDR1 SGHTA, CDR2 FQGTGA. Deletions cut 5 bases from V and 9 bases from J, with 11 bases between. The length of the CDR3 is 12 residues. The CDR3 loop is CASSGLLGEQFF. The CDR3 coding sequence is TGTGCCAGCAGCGGCTTGTTAGGTGAGCAGTTCTTC.

This clonotype was found many times. The chain recombines TRBV20-1 with TRBJ1-3; D is unresolved. Per the germline V gene, CDR1 is DFQATT and CDR2 is SNEGSKA (reference sequence). CDR3 length equals 11 residues. Trimming shortened V by 3 bases and J by 7 bases, and 7 bases separated the two germline ends. CDR3 protein: CSASFGNTIYF. In DNA, the CDR3 is TGCAGTGCTAGTTTTGGGAACACCATATATTTT.